This T cell receptor (beta chain) appears in the sequencing data of a study of blood T cell repertoires in COVID-19. The CDR3 length is 13 residues. Trimming pared 6 bases from V and 5 bases from J, leaving 13 bases between. Germline V gene data show CDR1 as MNHEY and CDR2 as SVGAGI. In the original processing: From reference gene primer amplification, estimates of nucleated cell counts were derived. Sequenced by immunoSEQ multiplex PCR; TCRdb stores in-frame clones only, minus some. The D gene and trimming were derived from the DNA, and the V and J assignments and clone size from that table. The sample lists 100,000 to 150,000 clones, roughly four fifths occurring once. This clone showed up just once.

Material: peripheral blood. The chain uses TRBV6-5 and TRBJ1-1; tentative D call: TRBD1 (5 bases). The source is an elderly man with COVID-19, enrolled during active disease. CDR3 nucleotide sequence: TGTGCCAGCAGCCTCGGGAGGGGAACTGAAGCTTTCTTT. As protein: CASSLGRGTEAFF.